The 8 T cell receptor beta chains presented below share a single source sample, sequenced in a study of CD4 T cells in relation to SARS-CoV-2 and coronaviruses. Sequencing used immunoSEQ multiplex PCR; TCRdb keeps in-frame clones, though not all of them. The table has approximately 50,000 clones, around 90% seen once. The sample comprised naive CD4+ T cells from PBMCs. This sample's subset: naive CD4+ T cells isolated by negative enrichment. Receptors were obtained from an adult with COVID-19.

The chain joins TRBV12-5 to TRBJ2-5; D is perhaps TRBD1 (6 bases). CDR3 length: 12 amino acids. Trimming took 6 bases from V and 4 from J, leaving 9 bases between them. CDR1 and CDR2 (germline): LGHNT, FRNRAP. The CDR3 loop reads CASGRGAETQYF. The CDR3 coding sequence is TGTGCTAGTGGCAGGGGCGCAGAGACCCAGTACTTC.

As DNA, the CDR3 is TGTGCCAGCAGTTTGTTACGGGGAAGATACAATGAGCAGTTCTTC. Residues: CASSLLRGRYNEQFF. The V gene is TRBV28, the J gene TRBJ2-1; tentatively, D is TRBD2 (5 bases). V lost 3 bases, J lost 4 bases, and 13 bases lay in between. This CDR3 has 15 amino acids. Germline V gene data show CDR1 as MDHEN and CDR2 as SYDVKM.

The V gene is TRBV19, the J gene TRBJ2-7; D is unresolved. There are 15 residues in the CDR3. The germline CDR1 and CDR2 sequences are LNHDA and SQIVND (reference sequence). V lost 3 bases and J 0 bases, leaving 12 bases between the germline ends. CDR3 loop: CASSISRPGSYEQYF. The CDR3, as DNA: TGTGCCAGTAGTATTAGCAGGCCCGGCTCCTACGAGCAGTACTTC.

This chain connects TRBV7-3 to TRBJ2-7, with 7 bases that match TRBD2. V lost 2 bases to trimming and J lost 5 bases; unmatched junction nucleotides: 9. The CDR3 consists of 15 residues. Per germline, CDR1 SGHTA and CDR2 FQGTGA. The DNA of the CDR3 is TGTGCCAGCAGCTTAGGGGGGGTATGGGGAAACGAGCAGTACTTC. This encodes CASSLGGVWGNEQYF.

The rearrangement joins TRBV11-2 to TRBJ2-5, with 8 nucleotides matching TRBD1. In germline, CDR1 is SGHAT, CDR2 FQNNGV. This CDR3 comprises 16 residues. With 4 bases clipped from V and 4 bases from J, the junction kept 11 bases outside the gene matches. CDR3 loop: CASSSRTGSLAETQYF. CDR3 coding DNA: TGTGCCAGCAGCTCCAGGACAGGGTCTTTGGCAGAGACCCAGTACTTC. Looking up the rest from reference TRBV11-2 and TRBJ2-5 gives the full variable domain: EAGVAQSPRYKIIEKRQSVAFWCNPISGHATLYWYQQILGQGPKLLIQFQNNGVVDDSQLPKDRFSAERLKGVDSTLKIQPAKLEDSAVYLCASSSRTGSLAETQYFGPGTRLLVL.

The J gene is TRBJ1-1, the V gene TRBV5-5, with D maybe TRBD1 (5 bases). This CDR3 spans 14 amino acids. The germline V gene encodes CDR1 SGHKS and CDR2 YYEKEE (reference sequence). The germline V and J ends were trimmed by 2 bases and 1 base, with 9 bases remaining between them. The CDR3 sequence is CASSLSGANTEAFF. As DNA, the CDR3 is TGTGCCAGCAGCTTATCCGGGGCGAACACTGAAGCTTTCTTT.

V gene TRBV6-2 or TRBV6-3 combines with J gene TRBJ1-1; D uncertain. The germline V gene encodes CDR1 MNHEY and CDR2 SVGEGT. Between the trimmed V and J ends, which lost 0 bases and 10 bases, there was a span of 9 bases. The CDR3 sequence is 12 residues long. CDR3 protein: CASSYSTGSAFF. The CDR3 bases are TGTGCCAGCAGTTACTCGACCGGTTCAGCTTTCTTT.

The V call is TRBV29-1, the J call TRBJ1-3; D call uncertain. Trimming cost V 6 bases and J 0 bases, with 6 bases left between them. CDR1 and CDR2 from the germline V gene are SQVTM and ANQGSEA. The CDR3 sequence is 12 residues long. The CDR3: CSVLSSGNTIYF. The CDR3 DNA reads as TGCAGCGTCCTTAGCTCTGGAAACACCATATATTTT.